A selection of T cell receptor beta chains follows, all from one sample in a study of spatial heterogeneity in lung cancer. One entry per CDR3 protein, called by TCRdb with MiXCR from the 5' RACE reads. The sample includes fewer than 15,000 distinct CDR3 sequences, over 5.5% seen only once; the top ten take roughly 11%. Sequences were derived from lung tumor tissue, sampled at surgery. The source of these receptors is a female donor with early-stage non-small cell lung cancer. The CDR3 runs from the conserved cysteine through the conserved F or W. The D gene is left open where the match is weak. Size tells how often a clone was seen (once, few, many) or the class of an expanded clone, and some rows leave it out.

TRBJ1-1,TRBV25-1,-,-,TGTGCCAGCAGTGAAATACAGGGCCGGACTGAAGCTTTCTTT,CASSEIQGRTEAFF
TRBJ1-2,TRBV6-5,medium-sized,-,TGTGCCAGCGTACCTGACCGTCAGGGGAATAGTGGCTACACCTTC,CASVPDRQGNSGYTF
TRBJ1-3,TRBV7-2,many,-,TGTGCCAGCAGCTCCAGGACAGCCTCTGGAAACACCATATATTTT,CASSSRTASGNTIYF
TRBJ2-2,TRBV11-2,medium-sized,TRBD2,TGTGCCAGCAGTCGGACTAGCGGAAACACCGGGGAGCTGTTTTTT,CASSRTSGNTGELFF
TRBJ1-4,TRBV28,many,TRBD1,TGTGCCAGCAGGTTACAGGGGGCGGATGAAAAACTGTTTTTT,CASRLQGADEKLFF
TRBJ2-7,TRBV2,medium-sized,-,TGTGCCAGCAGTGAACAGGTCTACGAGCAGTACTTC,CASSEQVYEQYF
TRBJ2-1,TRBV20-1,many,TRBD2,TGCAGTGCTACCCCGACTAGCGGGGGGGCTGATGAGCAGTTCTTC,CSATPTSGGADEQFF
TRBJ1-2,TRBV6-2/TRBV6-3,many,-,TGTGCCAGCAGACTCGGGACACCTGGGAGGAGCGGCTACACCTTC,CASRLGTPGRSGYTF
TRBJ2-2,TRBV6-5,many,TRBD1,TGTGCCAGCAGCAAACTTGGCAGGGGGCTGTCCGGGGAGCTGTTTTTT,CASSKLGRGLSGELFF
TRBJ1-3,TRBV2,many,-,TGTGCCAGCAGAGAGGGATTAGGCTCTGGAAACACCATATATTTT,CASREGLGSGNTIYF
TRBJ1-5,TRBV19,few,-,TGTGCCACCTCAGGGGACCGAGGACCCCAGCATTTT,CATSGDRGPQHF
TRBJ2-7,TRBV18,many,-,TGTGCCAGCTCACCATTATCCTCAGCCCACGAGCAGTACTTC,CASSPLSSAHEQYF
TRBJ2-2,TRBV3-1,medium-sized,TRBD1,TGTGCCAGCAGTCGGACAGGATCCGGGGAGCTGTTTTTT,CASSRTGSGELFF
TRBJ2-5,TRBV7-3,-,-,TGTGCCAGCAGCTCTACAGGCACCTGGGGGGAGACCCAGTACTTC,CASSSTGTWGETQYF
TRBJ1-3,TRBV7-2,many,-,TGTGCCAGCAGCTTAGTGTCAGGGGCGGCGTACACCATATATTTT,CASSLVSGAAYTIYF
TRBJ2-7,TRBV4-2,-,-,TGTGCCAGCAGCCAAGTGATTTCCGGGCACACCTACGAGCAGTACTTC,CASSQVISGHTYEQYF
TRBJ1-1,TRBV20-1,many,-,TGCAGTGCTCATCAGGGGACCGCTGAAGCTTTCTTT,CSAHQGTAEAFF
TRBJ1-2,TRBV6-5,many,TRBD1,TGTGCCAGCAGTCCCCGAGGGGGCGGATATGGCTACACCTTC,CASSPRGGGYGYTF
TRBJ1-2,TRBV4-1,many,TRBD1,TGCGCCAGCAGCCAGGGTGCCCGGACAGGGGCCTATGGCTACACCTTC,CASSQGARTGAYGYTF
TRBJ2-1,TRBV28,many,-,TGTGCCAGCAGTTTTCATGGACCTGACTATGAGCAGTTCTTC,CASSFHGPDYEQFF
TRBJ2-3,TRBV5-1,many,TRBD2,TGCGCCAGCAGCTTAGGACTAGCGGGGGGGCCGGATACGCAGTATTTT,CASSLGLAGGPDTQYF
TRBJ1-1,TRBV6-5,many,-,TGTGCCAGCAAATTTTTGGGGCGCGGATTACCTGAAGCTTTCTTT,CASKFLGRGLPEAFF
TRBJ2-1,TRBV7-2,many,-,TGTGCCAGCAGCCAAAATCTTGGGGGGGGCCACGTGGAGCAGTTCTTC,CASSQNLGGGHVEQFF
TRBJ2-5,TRBV29-1,many,TRBD2,TGCAGCGGTTCCCTACTAGCGGGGGGAAAAGAGACCCAGTACTTC,CSGSLLAGGKETQYF
TRBJ1-2,TRBV28,-,-,TGTGCCAGCAGACCTACTCAGGCGCTCTATGGCTACACCTTC,CASRPTQALYGYTF
TRBJ1-2,TRBV6-6,many,TRBD1,TGTGCCAGCAACGGACAGGGAAGCTATGGCTACACCTTC,CASNGQGSYGYTF
TRBJ2-1,TRBV7-9,many,TRBD2,TGTGCCAGCAGCTCGGGACTAGCGGGGGCTCCGAACCAGTTCTTC,CASSSGLAGAPNQFF
TRBJ2-7,TRBV18,many,-,TGTGCCAGCTCACCCAATGGGGACTCCTACGAGCAGTACTTC,CASSPNGDSYEQYF
TRBJ2-2,TRBV7-3,many,-,TGTGCCAGCAGCCGAGGTGGAGGAATGGGGGAGCTGTTTTTT,CASSRGGGMGELFF
TRBJ2-3,TRBV7-3,many,-,TGTGCCAGCAGCTTCGGAGATACGCAGTATTTT,CASSFGDTQYF
TRBJ2-3,TRBV6-2/TRBV6-3,many,-,TGTGCCAGCAGTTCCCCGTCCCGCGCGGGTACGCAGTATTTT,CASSSPSRAGTQYF
TRBJ2-3,TRBV6-1,many,-,TGTGCCAGCAGTGAAGGGTTAGGGGGACGGGGCACAGATACGCAGTATTTT,CASSEGLGGRGTDTQYF
TRBJ2-7,TRBV6-5,medium-sized,-,TGTGCCAGCAGTAAGGACGGATTCCCCTACGAGCAGTACTTC,CASSKDGFPYEQYF
TRBJ2-2,TRBV2,many,-,TGTGCCAGCAGTGAAGCCGACAATACCGGGGAGCTGTTTTTT,CASSEADNTGELFF
TRBJ2-1,TRBV20-1,many,TRBD2,TGCAGTGCTAGAGGTCAGCGGGGGGGTTTGAATGAGCAGTTCTTC,CSARGQRGGLNEQFF
TRBJ1-6,TRBV18,many,-,TGTGCCAGCTCACCACCGAGCAGTGGAACACCCCTCCACTTT,CASSPPSSGTPLHF
TRBJ2-1,TRBV7-2,many,-,TGTGCCAGCAGCTTCAAAGCGGAGCAGTTCTTC,CASSFKAEQFF
TRBJ2-5,TRBV6-2/TRBV6-3,many,-,TGTGCCAGCACCCCCGGGGCCTACACTCAAGAGACCCAGTACTTC,CASTPGAYTQETQYF
TRBJ2-3,TRBV4-3,many,-,TGCGCAAGCAGCCAAGAGGGTAGAGGGGAGGCAGATACGCAGTATTTT,CASSQEGRGEADTQYF
TRBJ2-7,TRBV5-1,medium-sized,TRBD1,TGCGCCAGCAGCTTGGGACAGGGGTTCACCTACGAGCAGTACTTC,CASSLGQGFTYEQYF
TRBJ1-2,TRBV7-9,many,TRBD1,TGTGCCAGCAGCTTACCTATCCGACAGGGATGGGCCTTC,CASSLPIRQGWAF
TRBJ2-5,TRBV28,many,-,TGTGCCAGCAGTTCCGGTGAGACCCAGTACTTC,CASSSGETQYF
TRBJ2-1,TRBV28,many,-,TGTGCCAGCAGTTCCTACAGAGCCAACTTACGGTCTGGTTCCTACAATGAGCAGTTCTTC,CASSSYRANLRSGSYNEQFF
TRBJ2-7,TRBV9,medium-sized,TRBD1,TGTGCCAGCAGCGGTCAGGGGGCCTACGAGCAGTACTTC,CASSGQGAYEQYF
TRBJ2-7,TRBV28,many,-,TGTGCCAGCAGTTCTCGAAGAGGAGCCCAACCTATCTACGAGCAGTACTTC,CASSSRRGAQPIYEQYF
TRBJ1-5,TRBV27,medium-sized,-,TGTGCCAGCGGAATTAATAGGGTTCAGCCCCAGCATTTT,CASGINRVQPQHF
TRBJ2-1,TRBV7-2,medium-sized,-,TGTGCCAGCAGACAGGGCAGTTACAATGAGCAGTTCTTC,CASRQGSYNEQFF
TRBJ1-4,TRBV5-1,many,-,TGCGCCAGCAGCTTTGGCAGCAGCAGAACTAATGAAAAACTGTTTTTT,CASSFGSSRTNEKLFF
TRBJ2-1,TRBV10-3,many,TRBD1,TGTGCGATCTTGGACAGGCTGAATGAGCAGTTCTTC,CAILDRLNEQFF
TRBJ2-1,TRBV6-5,-,-,TGTGCCAGCAGGCCGGGGGACCCGACATACAATGAGCAGTTCTTC,CASRPGDPTYNEQFF
TRBJ1-2,TRBV2,many,TRBD1,TGTGCCAGCAACGAACAGGGGCGTAGTGGCTACACCTTC,CASNEQGRSGYTF
TRBJ2-1,TRBV12-3/TRBV12-4,many,-,TGTGCCAGCAGTTTAGGGCGAACCCCATCGATCTACAATGAGCAGTTCTTC,CASSLGRTPSIYNEQFF
TRBJ2-2,TRBV10-1,-,-,TGCGCCAGCCGACCAACAGGGAACACCGGGGAGCTGTTTTTT,CASRPTGNTGELFF
TRBJ2-5,TRBV2,many,-,TGTGCCAGCACAGGCTCCTCCCAAGAGACCCAGTACTTC,CASTGSSQETQYF